This T cell receptor beta chain was retrieved from a study of shared clonotypes between healthy human individuals. Study observations and caveats: Relative to clonotypes present in all four donors, those not shared had lower generation probabilities. Limitation of the genetic and exposure-history diversity represented came from the few donors.

Libraries were prepared by immunoSEQ multiplex PCR; TCRdb keeps only in-frame clonotypes and omits some of them. The sample yields approximately 710,000 clones, 90% seen once. This CDR3 has 14 residues. Germline V gene data show CDR1 as LNHDA and CDR2 as SQIVND (reference sequence). V was clipped by 5 bases and J by 3 bases, with 14 bases between them. This clone appeared once. Its antigen is undetermined. The sample taken for sequencing was memory CD8+ T cells from PBMCs. The subset was: CD45RO+ cells pooled with CCR7-negative TemRA cells. The TCR originated in a young man in good health. Some clones in this sample may be carry-over from other donors' samples. This chain uses TRBV19 with TRBJ2-7, with D possibly called TRBD1 or TRBD2 (5 bases each). The CDR3 bases are TGTGCCAGTAGTGTACCGGGACCACGCTACGAGCAGTACTTC. Its protein is CASSVPGPRYEQYF.